This T cell receptor beta chain appears in the sequencing data of a study of blood T cell repertoires in COVID-19 (TCRdb year 2020). In the study overall: Samples covering the acute and convalescent phases of COVID-19 were provided by collaborators in the United States, Italy and Spain. The material from the prospective study consisted of cDNA or gDNA derived from T cells, B-cell-depleted T cells, or PBMCs. Deeply sampled blood TCRbeta repertoires from subjects exposed to, actively infected with, or recovered from COVID-19 were included in the dataset. The samples were drawn from two sources: the first 160 participants of the ongoing ImmuneRACE study, and some 1,300 subjects contributed by 6 global collaborators. Where HLA class I and class II types were available, the types were taken from metadata supplied by the sample provider, not from assay-based typing. A de-identified subject ID, COVID-19 status, age in years and sex were almost always included in the sample metadata. The repertoires were released in a freely available public database intended as a resource for research on the immune response to SARS-CoV-2. Broader findings and caveats from the paper: The quantity of clinical and demographic metadata differed by source and by participant and was supplied without curation.

The V end gives up 5 bases and the J end 5 bases, leaving 6 bases in the junction not matched to a gene. Spanning cysteine to phenylalanine, the CDR3 consists of 14 amino acids. Of the read, only the CDR3 DNA is kept; its 42 bases are in frame from base 1. Via the germline V gene (reference sequence), CDR1 is LNHDA and CDR2 SQIVND. This clone was counted only a few times. Its cognate antigen has yet to be identified. Base-call qualities are not available, and no considerably larger clone is one nucleotide away. The immunoSEQ Assay, a bias-controlled multiplex PCR, was used to amplify TCRbeta CDR3 regions from genomic DNA. Concerning the study's data processing: Nucleated cell counts per sample were estimated from amplification of reference gene primers within the assay. To quantify the absolute abundance of each unique TCRbeta CDR3 rearrangement, sequence reads were collapsed and filtered. For each sample, productive Simpson clonality was calculated by taking the square root of Simpson's diversity index across productive rearrangements. In its TCRdb copy, this immuneACCESS table keeps in-frame sequences only and misses some clones. Where compared with another copy, unresolved V genes explain less than half of these, and the others have no known cause. The DNA was the basis for D and trimming; V, J and clone size are from that table. The sample includes tens of thousands of clones, with 70% to 90% observed a single time. Approximately 13% of the sample belongs to the ten largest clones.

Collaborating institutions collected whole blood in K2EDTA tubes following their own protocols. For TCRbeta analysis, collaborators shipped samples as frozen whole blood, isolated PBMCs, or DNA extracted from either of those sample types. The clonotype was recovered from a human donor in a cohort sampled during active COVID-19. Recombination linked TRBV19 to TRBJ1-5, with 7 central nucleotides matching TRBD1. The sequencing input was peripheral blood. This receptor carries the CDR3 CASSQGVGYQPQHF. The DNA sequence is given as TGTGCCAGTAGTCAGGGGGTAGGGTATCAGCCCCAGCATTTT. Extended through the reference TRBV19 and TRBJ1-5 proteins, this CDR3 yields the full variable domain: DGGITQSPKYLFRKEGQNVTLSCEQNLNHDAMYWYRQDPGQGLRLIYYSQIVNDFQKGDIAEGYSVSREKKESFPLTVTSAQKNPTAFYLCASSQGVGYQPQHFGDGTRLSIL.